The sequence of this TCR beta chain was determined in a study of CD8+ T cells in alopecia areata. Extracted from the samples, RNA was reverse transcribed into cDNA to serve as the sequencing template. Data came from immunoSEQ multiplex PCR; TCRdb stores just in-frame clones and leaves some out. The table has 150,000 to 200,000 clones, roughly 50% seen once. Documented treatment: oral pan-JAK inhibitor, 5-10 mg twice daily. Punch biopsies of lesional scalp, plus peripheral blood, were taken from alopecia areata patients. There are 12 residues in the CDR3. Germline lookup yields CDR1 GTSNPN and CDR2 SVGIG (reference sequence). Deletions cut 0 bases from V and 5 bases from J, with 7 bases between. About this clone itself: Other DNA sequences in this specimen translate into the identical CDR3.

The sequencing used CD4+ T cells sorted from blood, collected at approximately week 60, from a patient treated with tofacitinib. This clonotype was obtained from a human donor with alopecia areata. This chain uses TRBV30 with TRBJ1-2, with D unresolved. The CDR3 DNA follows: TGTGCCTGGAGTGTTTCGGGTTATGGCTACACCTTC. Amino acid sequence: CAWSVSGYGYTF.